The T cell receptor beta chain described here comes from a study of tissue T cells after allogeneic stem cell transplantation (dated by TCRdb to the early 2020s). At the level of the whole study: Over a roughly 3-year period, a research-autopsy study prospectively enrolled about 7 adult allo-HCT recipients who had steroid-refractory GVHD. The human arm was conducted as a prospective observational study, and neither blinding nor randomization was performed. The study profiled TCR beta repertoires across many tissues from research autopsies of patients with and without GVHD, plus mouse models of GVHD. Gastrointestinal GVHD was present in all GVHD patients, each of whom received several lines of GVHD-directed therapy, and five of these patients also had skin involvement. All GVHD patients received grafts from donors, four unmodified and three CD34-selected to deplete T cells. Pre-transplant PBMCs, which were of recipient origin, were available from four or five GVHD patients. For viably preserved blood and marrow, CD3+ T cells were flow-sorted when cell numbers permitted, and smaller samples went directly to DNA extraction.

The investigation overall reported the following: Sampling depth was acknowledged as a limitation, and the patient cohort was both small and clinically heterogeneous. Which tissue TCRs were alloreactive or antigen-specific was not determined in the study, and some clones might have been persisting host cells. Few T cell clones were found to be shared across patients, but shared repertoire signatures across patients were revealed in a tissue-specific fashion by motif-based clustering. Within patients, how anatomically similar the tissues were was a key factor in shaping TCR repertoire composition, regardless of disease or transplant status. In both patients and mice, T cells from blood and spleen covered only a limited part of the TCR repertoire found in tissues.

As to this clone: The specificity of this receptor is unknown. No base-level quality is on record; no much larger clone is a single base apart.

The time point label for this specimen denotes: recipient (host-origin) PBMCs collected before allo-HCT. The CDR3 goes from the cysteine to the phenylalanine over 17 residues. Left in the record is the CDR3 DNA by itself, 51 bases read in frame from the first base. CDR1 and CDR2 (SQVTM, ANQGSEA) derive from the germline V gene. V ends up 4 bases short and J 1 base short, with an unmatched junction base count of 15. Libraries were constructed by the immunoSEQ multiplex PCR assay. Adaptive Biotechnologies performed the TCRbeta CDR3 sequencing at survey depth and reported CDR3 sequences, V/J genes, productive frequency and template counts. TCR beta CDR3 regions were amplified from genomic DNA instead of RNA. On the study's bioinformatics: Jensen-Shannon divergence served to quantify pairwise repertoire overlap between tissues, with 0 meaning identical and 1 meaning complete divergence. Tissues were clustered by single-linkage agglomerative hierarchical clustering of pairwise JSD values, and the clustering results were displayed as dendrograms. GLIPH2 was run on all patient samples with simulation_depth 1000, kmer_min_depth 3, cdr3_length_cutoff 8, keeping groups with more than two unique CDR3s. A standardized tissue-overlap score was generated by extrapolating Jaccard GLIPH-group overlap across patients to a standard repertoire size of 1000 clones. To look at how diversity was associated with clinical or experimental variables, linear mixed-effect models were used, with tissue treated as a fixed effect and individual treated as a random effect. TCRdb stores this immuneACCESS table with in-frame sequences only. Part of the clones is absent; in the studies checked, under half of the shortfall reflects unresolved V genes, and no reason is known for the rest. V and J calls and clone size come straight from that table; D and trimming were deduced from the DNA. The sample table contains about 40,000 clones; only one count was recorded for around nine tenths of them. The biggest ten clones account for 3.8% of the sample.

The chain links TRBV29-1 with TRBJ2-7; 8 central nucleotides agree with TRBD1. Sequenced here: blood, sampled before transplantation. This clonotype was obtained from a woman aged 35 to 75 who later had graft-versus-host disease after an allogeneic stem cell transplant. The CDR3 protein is CSVALLGQGSLSYEQYF. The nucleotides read TGCAGCGTTGCCCTTTTAGGACAGGGAAGTTTGTCCTACGAGCAGTACTTC.